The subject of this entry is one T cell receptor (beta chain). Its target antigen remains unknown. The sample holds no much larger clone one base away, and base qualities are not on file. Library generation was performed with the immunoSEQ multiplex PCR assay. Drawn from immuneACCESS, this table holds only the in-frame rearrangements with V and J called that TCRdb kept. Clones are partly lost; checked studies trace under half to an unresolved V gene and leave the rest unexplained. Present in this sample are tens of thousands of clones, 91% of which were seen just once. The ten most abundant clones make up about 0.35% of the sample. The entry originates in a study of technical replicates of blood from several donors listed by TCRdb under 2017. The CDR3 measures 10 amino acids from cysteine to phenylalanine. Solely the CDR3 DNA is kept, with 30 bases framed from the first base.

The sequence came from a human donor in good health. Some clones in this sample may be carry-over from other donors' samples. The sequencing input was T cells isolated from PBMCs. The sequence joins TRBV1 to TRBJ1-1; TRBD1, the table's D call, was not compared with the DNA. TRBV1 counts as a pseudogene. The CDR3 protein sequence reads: CTRQRPEAFF. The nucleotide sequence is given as TGCACCCGACAGAGACCGGAAGCTTTCTTT.